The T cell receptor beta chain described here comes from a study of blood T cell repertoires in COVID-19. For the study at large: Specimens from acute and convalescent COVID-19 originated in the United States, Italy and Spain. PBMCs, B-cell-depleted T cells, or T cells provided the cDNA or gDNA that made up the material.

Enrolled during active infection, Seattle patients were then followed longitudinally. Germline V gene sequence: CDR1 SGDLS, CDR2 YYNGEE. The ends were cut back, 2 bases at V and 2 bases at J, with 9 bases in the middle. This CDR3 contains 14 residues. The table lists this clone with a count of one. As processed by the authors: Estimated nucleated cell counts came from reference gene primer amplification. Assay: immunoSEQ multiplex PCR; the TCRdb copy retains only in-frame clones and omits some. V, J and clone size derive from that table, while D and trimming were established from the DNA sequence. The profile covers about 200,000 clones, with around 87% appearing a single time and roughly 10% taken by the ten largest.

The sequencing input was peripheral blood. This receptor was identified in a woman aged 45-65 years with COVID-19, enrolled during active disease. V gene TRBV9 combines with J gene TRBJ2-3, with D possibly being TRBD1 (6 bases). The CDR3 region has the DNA TGTGCCAGCAGCGTTGGACAGCCCACAGATACGCAGTATTTT. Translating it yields CASSVGQPTDTQYF.